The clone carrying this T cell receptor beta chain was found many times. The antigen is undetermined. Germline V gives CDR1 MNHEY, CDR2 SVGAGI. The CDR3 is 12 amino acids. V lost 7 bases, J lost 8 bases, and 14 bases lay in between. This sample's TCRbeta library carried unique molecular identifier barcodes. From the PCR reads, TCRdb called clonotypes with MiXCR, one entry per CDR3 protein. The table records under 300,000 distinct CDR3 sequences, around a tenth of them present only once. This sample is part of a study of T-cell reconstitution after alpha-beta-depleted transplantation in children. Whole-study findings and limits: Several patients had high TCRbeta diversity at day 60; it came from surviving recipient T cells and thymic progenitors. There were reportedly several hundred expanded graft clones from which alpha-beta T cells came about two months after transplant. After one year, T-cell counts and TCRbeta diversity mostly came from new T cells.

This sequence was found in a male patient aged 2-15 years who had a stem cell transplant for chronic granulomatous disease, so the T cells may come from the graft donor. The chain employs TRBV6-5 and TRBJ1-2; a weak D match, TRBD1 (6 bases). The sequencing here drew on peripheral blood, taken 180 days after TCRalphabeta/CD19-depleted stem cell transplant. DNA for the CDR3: TGTGCCAGCAAAGGACAGTCATGGGGCTACACCTTC. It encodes CASKGQSWGYTF.